Detailed here is one T cell receptor (beta chain). V shed 5 bases, J shed 4 bases, and the junction held 10 bases outside the gene matches. Germline V gene data show CDR1 as LNHDA and CDR2 as SQIVND (reference sequence). CDR3 length equals 16 residues. This specimen comes from a study of blood T cell repertoires in COVID-19. Repertoires were generated with immunoSEQ multiplex PCR, while TCRdb's copy carries only in-frame clones and drops some. Counted here are roughly 280,000 clones, 80% to 90% occurring once; the ten biggest clones make up approximately 2%. The genes are TRBV19 and TRBJ2-2, with 7 nucleotides matching TRBD1. The sequence derives from a man under 40 with active or convalescent COVID-19. The sample comprised peripheral blood. This CDR3 reads CASSPQGQTSTGELFF. The CDR3 DNA reads TGTGCCAGTAGTCCCCAGGGACAGACGAGCACCGGGGAGCTGTTTTTT.